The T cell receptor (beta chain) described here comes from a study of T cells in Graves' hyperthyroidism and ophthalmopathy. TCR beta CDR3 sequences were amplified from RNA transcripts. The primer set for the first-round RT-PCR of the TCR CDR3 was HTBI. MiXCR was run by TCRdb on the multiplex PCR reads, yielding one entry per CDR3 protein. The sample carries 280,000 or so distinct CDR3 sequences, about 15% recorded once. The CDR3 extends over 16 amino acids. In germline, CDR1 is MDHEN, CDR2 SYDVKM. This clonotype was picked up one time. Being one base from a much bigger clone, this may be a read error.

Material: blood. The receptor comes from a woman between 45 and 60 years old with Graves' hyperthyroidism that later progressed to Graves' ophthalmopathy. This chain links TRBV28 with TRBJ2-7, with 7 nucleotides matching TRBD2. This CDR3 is CACSRGLEAGFYEQYF. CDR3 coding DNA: TGTGCCTGCAGCCGCGGTCTAGAAGCGGGGTTTTACGAGCAGTACTTC.